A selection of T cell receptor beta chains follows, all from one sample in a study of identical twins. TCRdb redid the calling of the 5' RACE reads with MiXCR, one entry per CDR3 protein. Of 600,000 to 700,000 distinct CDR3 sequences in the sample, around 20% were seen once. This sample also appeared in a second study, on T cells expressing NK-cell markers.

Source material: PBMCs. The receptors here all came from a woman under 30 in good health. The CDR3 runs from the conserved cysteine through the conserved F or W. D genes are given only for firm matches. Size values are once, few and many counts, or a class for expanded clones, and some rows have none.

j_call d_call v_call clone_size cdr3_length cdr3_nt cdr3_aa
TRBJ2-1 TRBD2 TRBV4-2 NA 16 TGTGCCAGCAGCCAAGTAGGAGCGGGGCTTTACAATGAGCAGTTCTTC CASSQVGAGLYNEQFF
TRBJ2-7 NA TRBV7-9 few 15 TGTGCCAGCAGCTTGAGTCGGGGACAAGTCTACGAGCAGTACTTC CASSLSRGQVYEQYF
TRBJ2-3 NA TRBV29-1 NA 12 TGCAGCGTTCAACTAGCTGGAGATACGCAGTATTTT CSVQLAGDTQYF
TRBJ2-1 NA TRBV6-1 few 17 TGTGCCAGCAGTCCGACGACACGGAGGAAGGATGGGAATGAGCAGTTCTTC CASSPTTRRKDGNEQFF
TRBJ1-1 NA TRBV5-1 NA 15 TGCGCCAGCAGCCCCCAAACGGGGATGAACACTGAAGCTTTCTTT CASSPQTGMNTEAFF
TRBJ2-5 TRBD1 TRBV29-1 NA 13 TGCAGCGCCCAGAACAGGGGCAAAGGGACCCAGTACTTC CSAQNRGKGTQYF
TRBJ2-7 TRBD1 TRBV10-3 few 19 TGTGCCATCAGTACAACACGAAATCGCGCAGGACAGGGATCCTACGAGCAGTACTTC CAISTTRNRAGQGSYEQYF
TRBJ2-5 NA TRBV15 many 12 TGTGCCACCAGCAGAGATCGGAGGACCCAGTACTTC CATSRDRRTQYF
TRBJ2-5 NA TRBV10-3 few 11 TGTGCCATCAGGACGAGGGAGACCCAGTACTTC CAIRTRETQYF
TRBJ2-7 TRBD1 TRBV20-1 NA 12 TGCAGTGCCCAAGGACAGGCTCAGGAGCAGTACTTC CSAQGQAQEQYF
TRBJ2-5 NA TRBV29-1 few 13 TGCAGCGTTGGAAGGGGACCCCAAGAGACCCAGTACTTC CSVGRGPQETQYF
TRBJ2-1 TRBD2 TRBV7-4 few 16 TGTGCCAGCAGCCCCCCTGGCGGGGGGGCATGGAATGAGCAGTTCTTC CASSPPGGGAWNEQFF
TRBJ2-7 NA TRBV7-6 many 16 TGTGCCAGCAGCCCTAATATTCTGGGTAGTTCCTACGAGCAGTACTTC CASSPNILGSSYEQYF
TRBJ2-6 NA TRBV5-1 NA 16 TGCGCCAGCAGCTTGAGGGAGATGGCTGGGGCCAACGTCCTGACTTTC CASSLREMAGANVLTF
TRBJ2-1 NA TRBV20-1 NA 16 TGCAGTGCTAGCTCCCCTACGGCTAGCTCCTACAATGAGCAGTTCTTC CSASSPTASSYNEQFF
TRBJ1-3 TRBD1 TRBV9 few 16 TGTGCCAGCAGCGTAAACCGGGACAGGGAAGGCAACACCATATATTTT CASSVNRDREGNTIYF